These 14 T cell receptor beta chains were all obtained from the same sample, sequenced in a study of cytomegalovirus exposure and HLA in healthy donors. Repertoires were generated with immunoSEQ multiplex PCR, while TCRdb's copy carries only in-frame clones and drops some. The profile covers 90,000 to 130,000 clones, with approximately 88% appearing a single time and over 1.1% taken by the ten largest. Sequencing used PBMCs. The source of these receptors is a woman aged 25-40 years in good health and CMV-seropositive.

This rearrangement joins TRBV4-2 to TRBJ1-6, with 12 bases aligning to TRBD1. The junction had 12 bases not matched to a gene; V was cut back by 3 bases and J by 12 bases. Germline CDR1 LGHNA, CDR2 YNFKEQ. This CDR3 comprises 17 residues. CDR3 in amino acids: CASSQGQGALLKVPLHF. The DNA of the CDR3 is TGTGCCAGCAGCCAGGGACAGGGGGCCCTCCTAAAGGTACCCCTCCACTTT.

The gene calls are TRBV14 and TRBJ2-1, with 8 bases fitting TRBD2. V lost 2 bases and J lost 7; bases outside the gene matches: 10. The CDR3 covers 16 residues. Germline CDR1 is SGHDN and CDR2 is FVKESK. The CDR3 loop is CASSQWEAGVMNEQFF. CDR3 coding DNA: TGTGCCAGCAGCCAATGGGAAGCGGGAGTCATGAATGAGCAGTTCTTC.

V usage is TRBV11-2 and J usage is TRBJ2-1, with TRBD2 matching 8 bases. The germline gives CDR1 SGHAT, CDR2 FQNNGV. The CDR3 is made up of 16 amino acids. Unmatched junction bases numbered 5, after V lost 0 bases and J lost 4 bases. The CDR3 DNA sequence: TGTGCCAGCAGCTTAGAGGGGCTAGCGGGTTACAATGAGCAGTTCTTC. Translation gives CASSLEGLAGYNEQFF.

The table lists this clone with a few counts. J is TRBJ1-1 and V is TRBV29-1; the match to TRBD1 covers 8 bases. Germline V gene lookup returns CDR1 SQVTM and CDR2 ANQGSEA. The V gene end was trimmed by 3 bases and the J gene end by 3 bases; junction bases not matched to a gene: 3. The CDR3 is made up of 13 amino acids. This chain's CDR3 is CSVEPGGYTEAFF. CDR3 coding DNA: TGCAGCGTTGAGCCAGGGGGCTACACTGAAGCTTTCTTT.

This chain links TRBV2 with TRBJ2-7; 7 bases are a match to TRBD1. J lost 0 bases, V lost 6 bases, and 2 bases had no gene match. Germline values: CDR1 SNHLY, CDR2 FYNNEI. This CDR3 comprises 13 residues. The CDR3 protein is CASRDRSSYEQYF. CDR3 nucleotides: TGTGCCAGCAGGGACAGGAGCTCCTACGAGCAGTACTTC.

CDR3 DNA: TGCGCCAGCAGCCAAGGTCAGCGGGGGGTCAACAATGAGCAGTTCTTC. Amino acids: CASSQGQRGVNNEQFF. The chain is built from TRBV4-1 and TRBJ2-1; 9 bases match TRBD2. Germline V gene lookup returns CDR1 MGHRA and CDR2 YSYEKL. V was clipped by 1 base and J by 5 bases; unmatched bases: 6. The CDR3 runs 16 residues.

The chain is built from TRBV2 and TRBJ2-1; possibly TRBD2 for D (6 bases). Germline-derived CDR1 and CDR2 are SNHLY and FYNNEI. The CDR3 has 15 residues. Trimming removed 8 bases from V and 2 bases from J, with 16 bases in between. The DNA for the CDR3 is TGTGCCAGCCTGGCGGGGACCTCTACCTACAATGAGCAGTTCTTC. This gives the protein CASLAGTSTYNEQFF.

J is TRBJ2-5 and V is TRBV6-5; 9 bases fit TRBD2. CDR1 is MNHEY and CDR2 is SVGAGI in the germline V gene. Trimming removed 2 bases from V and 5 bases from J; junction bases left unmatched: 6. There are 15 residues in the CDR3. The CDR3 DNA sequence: TGTGCCAGCAGTTACCGGCGGGGGGGCCGGGAGACCCAGTACTTC. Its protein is CASSYRRGGRETQYF.

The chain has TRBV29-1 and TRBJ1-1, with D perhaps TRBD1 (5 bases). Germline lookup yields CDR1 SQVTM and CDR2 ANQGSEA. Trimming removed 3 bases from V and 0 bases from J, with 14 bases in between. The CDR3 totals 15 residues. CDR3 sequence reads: CSVDGQGSLNTEAFF. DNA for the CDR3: TGCAGCGTTGATGGGCAGGGTAGCCTGAACACTGAAGCTTTCTTT.

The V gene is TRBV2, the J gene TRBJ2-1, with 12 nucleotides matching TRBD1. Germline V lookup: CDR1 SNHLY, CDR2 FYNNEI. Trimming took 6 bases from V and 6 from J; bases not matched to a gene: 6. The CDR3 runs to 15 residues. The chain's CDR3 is CASSGTGGFPNEQFF. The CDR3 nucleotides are TGTGCCAGCAGCGGGACAGGGGGCTTTCCCAATGAGCAGTTCTTC.

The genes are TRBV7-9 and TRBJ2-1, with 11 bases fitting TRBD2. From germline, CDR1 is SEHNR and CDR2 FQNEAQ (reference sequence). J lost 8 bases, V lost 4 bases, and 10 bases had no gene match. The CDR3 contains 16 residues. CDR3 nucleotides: TGTGCCAGCAGCTCAAGCGTAGCGGGAGGGCCACATGAGCAGTTCTTC. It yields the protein CASSSSVAGGPHEQFF.

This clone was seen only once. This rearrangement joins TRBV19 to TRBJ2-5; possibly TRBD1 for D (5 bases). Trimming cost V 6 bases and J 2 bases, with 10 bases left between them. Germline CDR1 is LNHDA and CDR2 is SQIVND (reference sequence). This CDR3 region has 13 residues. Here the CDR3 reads CASRQGGQETQYF. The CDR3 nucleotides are TGTGCCAGTAGGCAGGGTGGGCAAGAGACCCAGTACTTC.

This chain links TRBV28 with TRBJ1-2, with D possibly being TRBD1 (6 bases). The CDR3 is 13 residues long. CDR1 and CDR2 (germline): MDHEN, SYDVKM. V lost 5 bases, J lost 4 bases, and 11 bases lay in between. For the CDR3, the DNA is TGTGCCAGCAGTCCGAGGGGGTCCTATGGCTACACCTTC. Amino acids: CASSPRGSYGYTF.

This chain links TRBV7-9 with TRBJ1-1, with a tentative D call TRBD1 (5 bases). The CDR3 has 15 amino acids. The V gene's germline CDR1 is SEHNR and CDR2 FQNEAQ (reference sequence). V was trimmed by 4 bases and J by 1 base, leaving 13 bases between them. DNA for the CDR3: TGTGCCAGCAGCTCATGGCTTAGGGGGAACACTGAAGCTTTCTTT. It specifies CASSSWLRGNTEAFF.